This is a list of T cell receptor beta chains from one sample in a study of beta chain features in type 1 diabetes. Assay used: immunoSEQ multiplex PCR; TCRdb lists only in-frame clones, some missing. Of some 300,000 clones in the sample, approximately 8% were seen once. Sequenced: central memory CD4+ T cells from blood. The source is a woman under 30 in good health. Each CDR3 is given with its conserved first and last residue. The order of the fields is J gene, V gene, D gene, clone size, CDR3 protein, CDR3 DNA. The D gene is left open where the match is weak. Not all rows give a size; the values are once, few, many and, for expanded clones, a class.

>TRBJ2-6|TRBV28|.|.
CASSLLQAGANVLTF
TGTGCCAGCAGTTTACTGCAGGCTGGGGCCAACGTCCTGACTTTC
>TRBJ1-1|TRBV29-1|.|.
CSVEGQTQIF
TGCAGCGTTGAAGGCCAGACACAAATCTTT
>TRBJ2-7|TRBV5-4|TRBD2|many
CASSGGTSSYEQYF
TGTGCCAGCAGCGGCGGGACTAGCTCCTACGAGCAGTACTTC
>TRBJ1-1|TRBV28|.|.
CASSSFSLNTEAFF
TGTGCCAGCAGTTCGTTCTCGCTGAACACTGAAGCTTTCTTT
>TRBJ2-3|TRBV5-1|.|few
CASSQNPRDTQYF
TGCGCCAGCAGCCAAAACCCCAGGGATACGCAGTATTTT
>TRBJ1-6|TRBV5-4|.|.
CASSQDWSWSSYNSPLHF
TGCGCCAGCAGCCAAGATTGGTCTTGGAGCTCCTATAATTCACCCCTCCACTTT
>TRBJ1-2|TRBV19|.|many
CASSLQGWGYTF
TGTGCCAGTAGTCTGCAGGGTTGGGGCTACACCTTC
>TRBJ2-1|TRBV7-3|TRBD1|few
CASSSLPGQGMNEQFF
TGTGCCAGCAGCTCACTTCCGGGACAGGGAATGAATGAGCAGTTCTTC
>TRBJ1-4|TRBV6-6|.|many
CASSYPGDEKLFF
TGTGCCAGCAGTTACCCGGGGGATGAAAAACTGTTTTTT
>TRBJ2-5|TRBV5-1|TRBD1|few
CASSSGTGGSQETQYF
TGCGCCAGCAGTTCAGGGACAGGAGGCTCTCAAGAGACCCAGTACTTC
>TRBJ1-2|TRBV4-1|TRBD1|.
CASSQPGQRYGYTF
TGCGCCAGCAGCCAACCGGGACAGCGCTATGGCTACACCTTC
>TRBJ1-4|TRBV7-7|TRBD1|few
CASSLRTGLSEKLFF
TGTGCCAGCAGCTTGCGGACAGGGCTATCGGAAAAACTGTTTTTT
>TRBJ2-7|TRBV2|.|many
CASSPHTGNEQYF
TGTGCCAGCAGCCCTCATACGGGGAACGAGCAGTACTTC
>TRBJ2-3|TRBV2|.|.
CASLGSRTDTQYF
TGTGCCAGCTTGGGCAGTCGCACAGATACGCAGTATTTT
>TRBJ1-6|TRBV30|TRBD1|.
CAWSYRDRGAPLHF
TGTGCCTGGAGTTACCGGGACAGGGGAGCACCCCTCCACTTT
>TRBJ2-2|TRBV13|.|.
CASTYRNTGELFF
TGTGCCAGCACGTACAGGAACACCGGGGAGCTGTTTTTT
>TRBJ2-1|TRBV30|.|many
CAWSGIGAGRQNEQFF
TGTGCCTGGAGTGGCATTGGCGCGGGAAGGCAAAATGAGCAGTTCTTC
>TRBJ2-7|TRBV11-2|.|.
CASSPQRANSYEQYF
TGTGCCAGCAGCCCGCAGCGGGCCAACTCCTACGAGCAGTACTTC
>TRBJ2-4|TRBV5-4|.|.
CASSFKGENIQYF
TGTGCCAGCAGCTTTAAGGGTGAGAACATTCAGTACTTC
>TRBJ1-2|TRBV7-2|.|.
CASSLEGGRSYGYTF
TGTGCCAGCAGCTTAGAGGGAGGGCGCAGCTATGGCTACACCTTC
>TRBJ2-3|TRBV7-3|TRBD2|few
CASSPGTSGVRNTQYF
TGTGCCAGCAGCCCAGGGACTAGCGGGGTCCGAAATACGCAGTATTTT
>TRBJ1-1|TRBV10-3|TRBD1|many
CAIRDRPNTEAFF
TGTGCCATCAGGGACAGGCCGAACACTGAAGCTTTCTTT
>TRBJ2-3|TRBV2|.|few
CASSGQITDTQYF
TGTGCCAGCAGTGGACAAATCACAGATACGCAGTATTTT
>TRBJ2-4|TRBV5-4|.|many
CASRDEGKNIQYF
TGTGCCAGCAGGGACGAGGGCAAAAACATTCAGTACTTC
>TRBJ1-4|TRBV7-9|TRBD1|few
CASSSDRVDEKLFF
TGTGCCAGCAGCTCGGACAGGGTAGATGAAAAACTGTTTTTT
>TRBJ2-3|TRBV5-1|.|.
CASSTARGRADTQYF
TGCGCCAGCAGCACAGCGAGGGGCAGGGCGGATACGCAGTATTTT
>TRBJ2-5|TRBV7-2|TRBD2|few
CASSFVASGVWGEKTQYF
TGTGCCAGCAGCTTCGTGGCTAGCGGGGTGTGGGGAGAGAAGACCCAGTACTTC
>TRBJ2-2|TRBV5-4|TRBD1|.
CASSSTGTGYTGELFF
TGTGCCAGCAGCTCAACTGGGACAGGGTACACCGGGGAGCTGTTTTTT
>TRBJ1-1|TRBV5-1|.|.
CASSRKTRGLNTEAFF
TGCGCCAGCAGCAGGAAGACCAGGGGACTGAACACTGAAGCTTTCTTT
>TRBJ2-5|TRBV5-1|TRBD1|.
CASSPGQAGLGTQYF
TGCGCCAGCAGCCCGGGACAGGCGGGGTTAGGGACCCAGTACTTC
>TRBJ2-5|TRBV2|.|few
CASSEALEETQYF
TGTGCCAGCAGTGAAGCGCTAGAAGAGACCCAGTACTTC
>TRBJ2-7|TRBV2|.|few
CASIGASANYEQYF
TGTGCCAGCATCGGGGCTAGCGCGAACTACGAGCAGTACTTC